This TCR beta chain was recovered during a study of blood T cell repertoires in COVID-19. Study information: Collection of acute and convalescent COVID-19 samples took place in the United States, Italy and Spain. In each case, the material was cDNA or gDNA derived from T cells, B-cell-depleted T cells, or PBMCs.

In terms of age and location, participants ranged from about 18 to 95 years and lived in under 30 US areas. This CDR3 has 13 residues. Germline assignment: CDR1 SQVTM and CDR2 ANQGSEA. With V trimmed by 8 bases and J by 3 bases, 6 bases remained unmatched. In the authors' workflow: The authors estimated nucleated cell counts from reference gene primer amplification. The assay was immunoSEQ multiplex PCR, and TCRdb's table has in-frame clones only and misses some. The V and J calls and clone size are taken from that table; D and trimming were inferred from the DNA. The sample has under 250,000 clones, over 75% seen once; the top ten hold 3% to 4%.

The source is a woman between 55 and 75 years old who had recovered from COVID-19. V usage is TRBV29-1 and J usage is TRBJ1-2; 10 nucleotides line up with TRBD1. Sequenced sample: PBMCs or T cells enriched from blood (not recorded which). CDR3 amino acids: CSSTGTGDYGYTF. CDR3 bases: TGCAGCTCGACCGGGACAGGGGACTATGGCTACACCTTC. The variable domain in full, with the rest retrieved from reference TRBV29-1 and TRBJ1-2, is SAVISQKPSRDICQRGTSLTIQCQVDSQVTMMFWYRQQPGQSLTLIATANQGSEATYESGFVIDKFPISRPNLTFSTLTVSNMSPEDSSIYLCSSTGTGDYGYTFGSGTRLTVV.